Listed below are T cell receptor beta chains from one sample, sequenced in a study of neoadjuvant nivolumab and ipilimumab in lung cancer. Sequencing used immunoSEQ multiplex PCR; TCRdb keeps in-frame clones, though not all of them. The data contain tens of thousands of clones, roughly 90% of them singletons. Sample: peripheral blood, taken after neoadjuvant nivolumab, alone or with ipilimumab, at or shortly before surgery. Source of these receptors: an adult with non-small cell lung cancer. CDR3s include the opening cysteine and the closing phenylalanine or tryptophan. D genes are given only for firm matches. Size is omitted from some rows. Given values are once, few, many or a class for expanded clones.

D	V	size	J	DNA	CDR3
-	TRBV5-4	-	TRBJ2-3	TGTGCCAGCAGCGCGGCGGCGGGACAGCATACGCAGTATTTT	CASSAAAGQHTQYF
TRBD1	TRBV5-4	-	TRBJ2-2	TGTGCCAGCAGCCCCCCGACAGGGCAATACACCGGGGAGCTGTTTTTT	CASSPPTGQYTGELFF
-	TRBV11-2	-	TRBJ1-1	TGTGCCAGCAGCACTAGTGGGACTACGAACACTGAAGCTTTCTTT	CASSTSGTTNTEAFF
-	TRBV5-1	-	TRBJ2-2	TGCGCCAGCAGCTTTCTGAACACCGGGGAGCTGTTTTTT	CASSFLNTGELFF
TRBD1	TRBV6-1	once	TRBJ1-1	TGTGCCAGCAGTGCTGGACAGGGTAAGAACACTGAAGCTTTCTTT	CASSAGQGKNTEAFF
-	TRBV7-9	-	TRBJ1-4	TGTGCCAGCAGCTTATCATCAGAAAGAAATGAAAAACTGTTTTTT	CASSLSSERNEKLFF
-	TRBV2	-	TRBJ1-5	TGTGCCAGCAGAGGGTCTTATGGCCGGAATCAGCCCCAGCATTTT	CASRGSYGRNQPQHF
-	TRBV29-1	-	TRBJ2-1	TGCAGCGGGGGGTACAATGAGCAGTTCTTC	CSGGYNEQFF
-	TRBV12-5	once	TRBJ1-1	TGTGCTAGTGGTTTGGTAGGGTTCGTGAACACTGAAGCTTTCTTT	CASGLVGFVNTEAFF
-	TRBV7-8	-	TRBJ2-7	TGTGCCAGCAGCCTAACCGGGGGGCCCTCCTACGAGCAGTACTTC	CASSLTGGPSYEQYF
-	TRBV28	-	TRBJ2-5	TGTGCCAGCAGTTTAACACCCCAAGAGACCCAGTACTTC	CASSLTPQETQYF
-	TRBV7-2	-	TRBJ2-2	TGTGCCAGCAGCTTAGCCCAGGGCACCGGGGAGCTGTTTTTT	CASSLAQGTGELFF
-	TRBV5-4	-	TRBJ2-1	TGTGCCAGCAGCTTGTTTTCCGCAGGGGTAAATGAGCAGTTCTTC	CASSLFSAGVNEQFF
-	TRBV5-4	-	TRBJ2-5	TGTGCCAGCAGCTTGGGGGGGCGCCAAGAGACCCAGTACTTC	CASSLGGRQETQYF
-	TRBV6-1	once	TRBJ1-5	TGTGCCAGCAGTGGAGGAGGTATGGGAGGGAATCAGCCCCAGCATTTT	CASSGGGMGGNQPQHF
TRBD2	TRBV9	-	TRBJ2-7	TGTGCCAGCAGCGTAGGGGACGGGAGGGGAGGAGCGCCCTACGAGCAGTACTTC	CASSVGDGRGGAPYEQYF
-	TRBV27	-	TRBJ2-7	TGTGCCAGCAGCAGGCAGCGAACCTACGAGCAGTACTTC	CASSRQRTYEQYF
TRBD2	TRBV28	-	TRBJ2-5	TGTGCCAGCAGTCGTTCACTAGCGGGACGACAAGAGACCCAGTACTTC	CASSRSLAGRQETQYF
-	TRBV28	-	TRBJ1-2	TGTGCCAGCAGTTACCCCCTGACAGGCCCTAACTATGGCTACACCTTC	CASSYPLTGPNYGYTF
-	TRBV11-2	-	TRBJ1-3	TGTGCCAGCAGCTCGGGGGGAGTACCTGGAAACACCATATATTTT	CASSSGGVPGNTIYF
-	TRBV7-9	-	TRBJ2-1	TGTGCCAGCAGCTTAGGGGGTCCAAATGAGCAGTTCTTC	CASSLGGPNEQFF
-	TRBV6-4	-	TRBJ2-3	TGTGCCAGCAGTGACTCGAGCCAGGGCGGAGATACGCAGTATTTT	CASSDSSQGGDTQYF
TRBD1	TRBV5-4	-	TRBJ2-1	TGTGCCAGCAGCTTGGTACAGGGGGCCGTCAATGAGCAGTTCTTC	CASSLVQGAVNEQFF
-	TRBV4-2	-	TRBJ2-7	TGTGCCAGCAGCCAAGACTTGACTAGACCCTACGAGCAGTACTTC	CASSQDLTRPYEQYF
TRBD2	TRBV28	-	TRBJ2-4	TGTGCCAGCAGTACCTCTAGGGTAGCGGGGAGCAAAAACATTCAGTACTTC	CASSTSRVAGSKNIQYF
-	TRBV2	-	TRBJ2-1	TGTGCCAGCAGCACCGGTTTTAGTAGCTCCTACAATGAGCAGTTCTTC	CASSTGFSSSYNEQFF
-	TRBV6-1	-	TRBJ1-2	TGTGCCAGCAGTGAAGCTATACTACCAGGGTACGGCTACACCTTC	CASSEAILPGYGYTF
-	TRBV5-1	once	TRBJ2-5	TGCGCCAGCAGCTTGGGACAGACCGTTCAAGAGACCCAGTACTTC	CASSLGQTVQETQYF
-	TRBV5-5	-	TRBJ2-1	TGTGCCAGCAGCTTGGGTAGGCAGGGCTACAATGAGCAGTTCTTC	CASSLGRQGYNEQFF
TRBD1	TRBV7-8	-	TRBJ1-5	TGTGCCAGCAGCTTTGGACAGGATAATCAGCCCCAGCATTTT	CASSFGQDNQPQHF
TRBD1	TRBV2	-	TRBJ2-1	TGTGCCAGCCGGCAGGGGGCCAACAATGAGCAGTTCTTC	CASRQGANNEQFF
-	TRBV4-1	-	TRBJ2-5	TGCGCCAGCAGCACACTTTTGCCGGGGGACACCCAGTACTTC	CASSTLLPGDTQYF
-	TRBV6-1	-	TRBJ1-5	TGTGCCAGCAGTATGCAGGGTCGGAATCAGCCCCAGCATTTT	CASSMQGRNQPQHF
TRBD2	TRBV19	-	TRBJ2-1	TGTGCCAGTAGTTTAGCGGGAGGGAGGAACAATGAGCAGTTCTTC	CASSLAGGRNNEQFF
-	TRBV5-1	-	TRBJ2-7	TGCGCCAGCAGCTTGGCAGCTGGGGCGTACGAGCAGTACTTC	CASSLAAGAYEQYF
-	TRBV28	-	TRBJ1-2	TGTGCCAGCAGTTTATCGAAATCCGGTCTTAATGGCTACACCTTC	CASSLSKSGLNGYTF
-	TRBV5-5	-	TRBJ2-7	TGTGCCAGCAGCGATTACAGGGTAAGGAGCTCCTACGAGCAGTACTTC	CASSDYRVRSSYEQYF
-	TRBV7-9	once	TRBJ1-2	TGTGCCACCTCCCCCAGGACTAACTATGGCTACACCTTC	CATSPRTNYGYTF
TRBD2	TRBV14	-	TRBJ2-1	TGTGCCAGCAGCCAAGGGCTAGCGGCCTCCTACAATGAGCAGTTCTTC	CASSQGLAASYNEQFF
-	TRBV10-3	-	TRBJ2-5	TGTGCCATCAAGGATCTTCAGGAGACCCAGTACTTC	CAIKDLQETQYF
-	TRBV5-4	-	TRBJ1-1	TGTGCCAGCAGCTTGGCCCCGACAGCTAACACTGAAGCTTTCTTT	CASSLAPTANTEAFF
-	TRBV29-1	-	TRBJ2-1	TGCAGCGGCCTTGGGGGAAGGTACAATGAGCAGTTCTTC	CSGLGGRYNEQFF
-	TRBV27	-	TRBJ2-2	TGTGCCAGCAGTTTGTCAAGGCTAAACACCGGGGAGCTGTTTTTT	CASSLSRLNTGELFF
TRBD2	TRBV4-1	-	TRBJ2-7	TGCGCCAGCAGCCATCTCTTGATAGCGGGAGGTGTATACGAGCAGTACTTC	CASSHLLIAGGVYEQYF
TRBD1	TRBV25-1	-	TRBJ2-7	TGTGCCAGCAGTGAACCCCGGACAGGACCATATCCTGGCGACGAGCAGTACTTC	CASSEPRTGPYPGDEQYF
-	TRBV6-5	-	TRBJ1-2	TGTGCCAGCAGTGTGACCCGGGGCATCAACTATGGCTACACCTTC	CASSVTRGINYGYTF
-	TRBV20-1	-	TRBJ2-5	TGCAGTGGGGCTACACAAGAGACCCAGTACTTC	CSGATQETQYF
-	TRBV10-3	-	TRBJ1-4	TGTGCCATCAGTGAGTCGAACCCTGGAGAAAAACTGTTTTTT	CAISESNPGEKLFF
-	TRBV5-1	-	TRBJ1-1	TGCGCCAGCAGCTTGAGGTTGAACACTGAAGCTTTCTTT	CASSLRLNTEAFF
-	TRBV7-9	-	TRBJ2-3	TGTGCCGGAGGCGTGGCCCCAGATACGCAGTATTTT	CAGGVAPDTQYF
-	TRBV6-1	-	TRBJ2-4	TGTGCCAGCAGGTCAACTCACCTAGCCAAAAACATTCAGTACTTC	CASRSTHLAKNIQYF
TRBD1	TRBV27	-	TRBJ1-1	TGTGCCAGCAGTCCGGGGACAGGGGGCCGGAGGACTGAAGCTTTCTTT	CASSPGTGGRRTEAFF
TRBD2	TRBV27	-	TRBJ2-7	TGTGCCAGCAGTCTGCGGACTAGTTGGGAGCAGTACTTC	CASSLRTSWEQYF